The TCR beta chain described here comes from a study of PD-L1 blockade in urothelial cancer. Across the study: Blood was evaluated 3 weeks (second dose) and 6 weeks after therapy began. A median blood sample held about 140,000 T cells and tens of thousands of unique TCRs.

This CDR3 has 16 residues. V lost 6 bases to trimming and J lost 7 bases; unmatched junction nucleotides: 13. Germline V CDR1 and CDR2: MNHEY, SMNVEV (reference sequence). Templates that were synthetic TCR analogs were spiked into each PCR. Measured with immunoSEQ multiplex PCR; TCRdb has only the in-frame clones, and not every one. The repertoire holds some 76,000 clones, approximately 91% seen once, with roughly 3.4% in the top ten. This clone was detected once. Sequences were derived from PBMCs, sampled around atezolizumab (anti-PD-L1) treatment. This sequence was found in a man aged 55 to 70 with urothelial cancer. This chain uses TRBV27 with TRBJ1-4, with 8 bases fitting TRBD1. CDR3 in amino acids: CASSRQGPQGVEKLFF. The CDR3, as DNA: TGTGCCAGCAGCCGACAGGGACCACAGGGGGTTGAAAAACTGTTTTTT.